This T cell receptor (beta chain) was recovered during a study of T cell responses to AZD1222 COVID-19 vaccine. Findings of the study overall: Repertoire sampling was restricted to post-peak T cell response timepoints. Within unmutated variant regions lay the reported targets of nearly half of spike-specific TCRs. Elevations in Spike-specific TCR breadth and depth followed administration of two AZD1222 doses.

Note on this clone: Its cognate antigen is unknown.

Only in-frame clones appear in the TCRdb table, and some are missing; sequencing was by immunoSEQ multiplex PCR. The sample shows around 110,000 clones, 87% of them seen only once. The sequence was obtained from an adult who received the AZD1222 COVID-19 vaccine. The sequenced sample was peripheral blood, obtained 28 days after the second AZD1222 dose.

CDR3 sequence reads: CASSQDRQGNEKLFF. The CDR3 nucleotides are TGCGCCAGCAGCCAAGATCGGCAGGGGAATGAAAAACTGTTTTTT. This chain links TRBV4-3 with TRBJ1-4, with D possibly matching TRBD1 (6 bases). Germline lookup yields CDR1 LGHNA and CDR2 YSLEER. Trimming cost V 0 bases and J 5 bases, with 10 bases left between them. CDR3 length: 15 residues.